Presented here are 19 T cell receptor beta chains from one specimen sequenced in a study of blood T cell repertoires in COVID-19. Sequenced by immunoSEQ multiplex PCR; TCRdb stores in-frame clones only, minus some. The data hold about 420,000 clones, with 70% to 90% observed a single time. Source material: peripheral blood. These receptors came from a man aged 18 to 29 with COVID-19, enrolled during active disease.

The V and J genes are TRBV30 and TRBJ2-1; 8 bases line up with TRBD2. The ends lost 2 bases at V and 7 bases at J; junction bases unmatched: 7. This CDR3 contains 14 residues. Per germline, CDR1 GTSNPN and CDR2 SVGIG (reference sequence). CDR3 DNA sequence: TGTGCCTGGAGTCTGGCGGGAGGAACTAATGAGCAGTTCTTC. Amino acids: CAWSLAGGTNEQFF.

The V and J genes are TRBV6-1 and TRBJ1-5; D gene ambiguous. This CDR3 comprises 13 residues. CDR1 is MNHNS, CDR2 SASEGT, per germline. Trimming removed 1 base from V and 6 bases from J, with 7 bases in between. CDR3 sequence: CASSEDAIQPQHF. The CDR3 bases are TGTGCCAGCAGTGAAGACGCTATTCAGCCCCAGCATTTT.

This clone was counted once. The V gene is TRBV27, the J gene TRBJ2-5, with 12 bases aligning to TRBD2. The CDR3 sequence is 16 residues long. Germline-derived CDR1 and CDR2 are MNHEY and SMNVEV (reference sequence). Unmatched junction bases numbered 9, after V lost 5 bases and J lost 5 bases. CDR3 nucleotides: TGTGCCAGCAGTCTCACGCTAGCGGGAGGGTGGGAGACCCAGTACTTC. It encodes CASSLTLAGGWETQYF.

The rearrangement joins TRBV11-3 to TRBJ2-3; 9 positions match TRBD2. The CDR3 spans 17 residues. From germline, CDR1 is SGHNT and CDR2 YENEEA. Losses at the gene ends were 2 bases for V and 1 base for J; bases not matched to a gene: 7. CDR3 DNA sequence: TGTGCCAGCAGCTTAAATTTGCGGGAGGGCGGCACAGATACGCAGTATTTT. Residues: CASSLNLREGGTDTQYF.

This clone occurred once. The chain has TRBV11-2 and TRBJ2-7, with D possibly being TRBD2 (6 bases). The CDR3 is 14 residues long. Germline CDR1 is SGHAT and CDR2 is FQNNGV. V was cut by 3 bases and J by 3 bases, with 12 bases left in between. CDR3 coding DNA: TGTGCCAGCAGCTTTGCGCGGGGAAACTACGAGCAGTACTTC. Protein sequence: CASSFARGNYEQYF. Full variable domain (outside the CDR3, taken from reference TRBV11-2 and TRBJ2-7): EAGVAQSPRYKIIEKRQSVAFWCNPISGHATLYWYQQILGQGPKLLIQFQNNGVVDDSQLPKDRFSAERLKGVDSTLKIQPAKLEDSAVYLCASSFARGNYEQYFGPGTRLTVT.

J is TRBJ1-1 and V is TRBV5-4; D might be TRBD1 (6 bases). V lost 0 bases, J lost 1 base, and 10 bases lay in between. CDR3 size: 15 residues. Germline V gives CDR1 SGHNT, CDR2 YYREEE (reference sequence). CDR3 coding DNA: TGTGCCAGCAGCTTGGTCAGGGGTACGAACACTGAAGCTTTCTTT. Amino acid sequence: CASSLVRGTNTEAFF. The variable domain in full, completed from reference TRBV5-4 and TRBJ1-1, reads ETGVTQSPTHLIKTRGQQVTLRCSSQSGHNTVSWYQQALGQGPQFIFQYYREEENGRGNFPPRFSGLQFPNYSSELNVNALELDDSALYLCASSLVRGTNTEAFFGQGTRLTVV.

The chain is built from TRBV24-1 and TRBJ1-2, with 10 bases aligning to TRBD1. The length of the CDR3 is 17 residues. J was trimmed by 4 bases and V by 3 bases; bases with no gene match: 10. Germline V gene data show CDR1 as KGHDR and CDR2 as SFDVKD. The CDR3 DNA sequence: TGTGCCACCAGTGATACCCGGGACAGGGGCGGAATCTATGGCTACACCTTC. It specifies CATSDTRDRGGIYGYTF.

The gene calls are TRBV19 and TRBJ2-7; 9 positions agree with TRBD1. This CDR3 is 16 amino acids long. CDR1 is LNHDA and CDR2 is SQIVND in the germline V gene (reference sequence). Trimming took 6 bases from V and 5 from J; bases not matched to a gene: 14. CDR3 nucleotides: TGTGCCAGTAGCAATCCGGGACAGGGAAGGAACCACGAGCAGTACTTC. This translates into CASSNPGQGRNHEQYF.

The rearrangement links TRBV19 to TRBJ2-1; a weak D match, TRBD1 (5 bases). The CDR3 is made up of 12 amino acids. V was shortened by 3 bases and J by 8 bases, with 8 bases between the two germline ends. CDR1 and CDR2 from the germline V gene are LNHDA and SQIVND (reference sequence). This CDR3 reads CASSIRQHEQFF. CDR3 sequence (DNA): TGTGCCAGTAGTATTAGACAGCATGAGCAGTTCTTC.

A single count supports this clone. V usage is TRBV9 and J usage is TRBJ2-2; 7 nucleotides match TRBD2. CDR3 size: 15 residues. Germline V gives CDR1 SGDLS, CDR2 YYNGEE. Trimming removed 4 bases from V and 4 bases from J; junction bases left unmatched: 7. This CDR3 reads CASSPSGLTTGELFF. CDR3 coding DNA: TGTGCCAGCAGCCCATCGGGACTAACCACCGGGGAGCTGTTTTTT.

The J gene is TRBJ2-7, the V gene TRBV27, with 7 bases aligning to TRBD2. The ends lost 3 bases at V and 0 bases at J; junction bases unmatched: 2. The CDR3 contains 14 residues. Per germline, CDR1 MNHEY and CDR2 SMNVEV (reference sequence). The DNA for the CDR3 is TGTGCCAGCAGTTTCGGCGGGAGCTCCTACGAGCAGTACTTC. Translated, it gives CASSFGGSSYEQYF.

V gene TRBV3-1 (or the pseudogene TRBV3-2) combines with J gene TRBJ2-6; D remains unclear. The germline CDR1 and CDR2 sequences are LGHDT and YNNKEL (reference sequence). Trimming removed 3 bases at V and 3 bases at J, with 3 bases between. The CDR3 sequence is 13 residues long. The CDR3 DNA reads TGTGCCAGCAGCCAGAGTGGGGCCAACGTCCTGACTTTC. Amino acids: CASSQSGANVLTF.

In DNA, the CDR3 is TGTGCCAGCAGCCAAGATTTAACTAGCGGGGGCAAAAACATTCAGTACTTC. Amino acids: CASSQDLTSGGKNIQYF. V gene TRBV4-2 combines with J gene TRBJ2-4; 11 nucleotides agree with TRBD2. This CDR3 contains 17 residues. Losses at the gene ends were 0 bases for V and 3 bases for J; bases not matched to a gene: 4. CDR1 is LGHNA and CDR2 is YNFKEQ in the germline V gene.

The chain links TRBV16 to TRBJ1-1; tentatively, D is TRBD1 (6 bases). The CDR3 runs to 15 residues. V dropped 1 base and J dropped 0 bases, with 9 bases sitting between them. Germline assignment: CDR1 KGHSY and CDR2 FQNENV. The CDR3 here is CASSQWTAMNTEAFF. CDR3 nucleotide sequence: TGTGCCAGCAGCCAATGGACAGCCATGAACACTGAAGCTTTCTTT.

The chain is built from TRBV10-1 and TRBJ2-1; possible D gene TRBD1, 6 bases. Trimming cost V 6 bases and J 8 bases, with 8 bases left between them. CDR3 length: 11 amino acids. Germline lookup yields CDR1 WNHNN and CDR2 SYGVQD (reference sequence). The CDR3 sequence: CASSRGYEQFF. The CDR3 bases are TGCGCCAGCAGCAGGGGATATGAGCAGTTCTTC.

The V call is TRBV29-1, the J call TRBJ1-5; D not resolved. From germline, CDR1 is SQVTM and CDR2 ANQGSEA. The CDR3 is 13 amino acids. V shed 6 bases and J shed 6 bases, with 15 bases lying between them. For the CDR3, the DNA is TGCAGCGTGGCCACATGGGCAGGTCAGCCCCAGCATTTT. Encoded protein: CSVATWAGQPQHF.

The chain couples TRBV5-6 to TRBJ1-2; tentatively, D is TRBD1 (5 bases). CDR1 SGHDT and CDR2 YYEEEE come from the germline V gene. This CDR3 contains 15 residues. V was pared by 4 bases and J by 0 bases, with 13 bases between. The CDR3 region has the DNA TGTGCCAGCAGCAGAGTGACAGAAACTAACTATGGCTACACCTTC. The encoded protein is CASSRVTETNYGYTF.

V and J are TRBV19 and TRBJ2-1; D is perhaps TRBD2 (7 bases). The germline V gene has CDR1 LNHDA and CDR2 SQIVND (reference sequence). The CDR3 spans 14 residues. V lost 5 bases, J lost 4 bases, and 12 bases lay in between. The CDR3 here is CASSVGGLYNEQFF. In DNA form, the CDR3 reads TGTGCCAGTAGTGTCGGGGGGCTTTACAATGAGCAGTTCTTC.

The rearrangement uses TRBV7-3 and TRBJ1-1; tentatively, D is TRBD1 (5 bases). The CDR3 consists of 13 residues. V was trimmed by 2 bases and J by 3 bases, leaving 7 bases between them. Germline V gene sequence: CDR1 SGHTA, CDR2 FQGTGA. The CDR3 nucleotides read TGTGCCAGCAGCTTAGCGGGGCACACTGAAGCTTTCTTT. Its protein product is CASSLAGHTEAFF.